This TCR beta chain comes out of a study of CD8+ T cells in alopecia areata. Treatment given: oral pan-JAK inhibitor, 5-10 mg twice daily. T lymphocytes (CD4+ and CD8+) were sorted from PBMCs. Extraction of RNA preceded its reverse transcription into cDNA, which served as the sequencing template. Assay: immunoSEQ multiplex PCR; the TCRdb copy retains only in-frame clones and omits some. The table shows 95,000 to 150,000 clones, with under 65% occurring only once. This CDR3 contains 14 residues. Losses at the gene ends were 4 bases for V and 6 bases for J; bases not matched to a gene: 8. Germline values: CDR1 SGHRS, CDR2 YFSETQ. This clone has only a few counts.

This chain connects TRBV5-1 to TRBJ1-1; TRBD1 agrees at 8 bases. The sequenced sample was CD4+ T cells sorted from blood, obtained at week 4, from a patient treated with tofacitinib. This clonotype originated in a human donor with alopecia areata. CDR3 sequence reads: CASSTTGDGAEAFF. CDR3 nucleotide sequence: TGCGCCAGCAGCACGACAGGGGATGGGGCTGAAGCTTTCTTT. Full variable domain (rest looked up from reference TRBV5-1 and TRBJ1-1): KAGVTQTPRYLIKTRGQQVTLSCSPISGHRSVSWYQQTPGQGLQFLFEYFSETQRNKGNFPGRFSGRQFSNSRSEMNVSTLELGDSALYLCASSTTGDGAEAFFGQGTRLTVV.